This T cell receptor beta chain was identified in a study of T cells in Graves' hyperthyroidism and ophthalmopathy. CDR1 is SGDLS, CDR2 YYNGEE, per germline. The CDR3 totals 14 residues. Trimming left V 4 bases short and J 5 bases short, with 13 bases between. A few counts support this clonotype. The TCR beta CDR3 regions underwent amplification using RNA transcripts as the source. During a first-round RT-PCR of the TCR CDR3, the HTBI primer set was used. A single record per CDR3 protein comes from TCRdb applying MiXCR to the multiplex PCR reads. The table records approximately 410,000 distinct CDR3 sequences, roughly 15% of them present only once.

This chain uses TRBV9 with TRBJ2-1; tentatively, D is TRBD2 (6 bases). The origin of this receptor is a man aged 18 to 30 with Graves' ophthalmopathy. Sequencing was done on a sample of blood. DNA of the CDR3: TGTGCCAGCAGCACCGGGACTTCAAACAATGAGCAGTTCTTC. It specifies CASSTGTSNNEQFF.